This T cell receptor (beta chain) was observed in a study of vaccination and CD4 T cells after COVID-19. This CDR3 contains 13 residues. Germline trimming cut 10 bases from V and 5 bases from J; bases unmatched to any gene: 8. Germline-derived CDR1 and CDR2 are ENHRY and SYGVKD. Oncomine TCR Beta short-read sequencing was applied to DNA from cultured CD4+ T cells. TCRdb re-analysed the PCR reads in MiXCR, keeping a single row per CDR3 protein. Among fewer than 6,500 distinct CDR3 sequences listed, 18% were seen once. Details on this clonotype: The target antigen is unknown.

As to treatment: roughly 11-day PBMC culture with coronavirus spike peptide pools or control peptides (ViraFEST assay). The TCR was taken from a human donor who had recovered from COVID-19. Sequenced material: CD4+ T cells from blood, cultured in vitro. The V and J genes are TRBV10-3 and TRBJ2-1, with 7 bases fitting TRBD1. The CDR3 sequence: CATYIDRDNEQFF. CDR3 nucleotides: TGTGCCACCTATATCGACAGGGACAATGAGCAGTTCTTC.